The clone carrying this TCR beta chain occurred a few times. The antigen is unknown. The junction had 6 bases not matched to a gene; V was cut back by 4 bases and J by 7 bases. The CDR3 is 14 amino acids. Germline V gene data show CDR1 as MNHNS and CDR2 as SASEGT. This record comes from a study of T cells in Graves' hyperthyroidism and ophthalmopathy. Whole-study findings and limits: Ophthalmopathy onset followed model prediction by a median approximately six months. A 13 V-J signature model discriminated ophthalmopathy versus stable hyperthyroidism.

TCR beta CDR3 regions were amplified from RNA. In the first-round RT-PCR of the TCR CDR3, the HTBI primer set was used. Via MiXCR, TCRdb re-called the multiplex PCR reads, giving one row per CDR3 protein. The repertoire holds approximately 400,000 distinct CDR3 sequences, roughly 18% seen once, with around 40% in the top ten. For ophthalmopathy patients, the Clinical Activity Score was at least 3 and the NOSPECS grade at least 4; duration was under 3 months. The PBMCs were sourced from fresh peripheral blood (10 ml). This chain links TRBV6-1 with TRBJ2-2; 7 nucleotides agree with TRBD1. This clonotype was sampled from a man younger than 35 with Graves' ophthalmopathy. The material sequenced was blood. CDR3 sequence: CASSAQGVGGELFF. Here the CDR3 DNA reads TGTGCCAGCAGTGCCCAGGGGGTTGGCGGGGAGCTGTTTTTT.